Listed below are T cell receptor beta chains from one sample, sequenced in a study of blood T cells in healthy people across ages. TCRdb reanalysed the 5' RACE reads using MiXCR and keeps one entry per CDR3 protein. In the table there are approximately 1,000,000 distinct CDR3 sequences, more than 30% of which are singletons. The sample consisted of blood. The receptors were gathered from a young man in good health. Each CDR3 is given with its conserved first and last residue. D genes are given only for firm matches. Expanded clones are given a class, and other clones once, few, many or no size at all.

CDR3aa,CDR3nt,v_gene,len,abundance,d_gene,j_gene
CASTPGRDLTCEAFF,TGTGCCAGCACTCCGGGACGGGACCTCACCTGTGAAGCTTTCTTT,TRBV2,15,-,-,TRBJ1-1
CASSPLWDSVLYGYTF,TGTGCCAGCAGCCCATTGTGGGACAGCGTCCTCTATGGCTACACCTTC,TRBV7-9,16,-,TRBD1,TRBJ1-2
CAVSDKTGASGELFF,TGTGCCGTCAGTGATAAGACAGGGGCTTCGGGGGAGCTGTTTTTT,TRBV10-3,15,-,TRBD1,TRBJ2-2
CASSLEGGRGQPREAFF,TGTGCCAGCAGCTTAGAGGGGGGCAGGGGGCAGCCACGTGAAGCTTTCTTT,TRBV7-2,17,-,TRBD1,TRBJ1-1
CASSQESTSLTGGYTF,TGCGCCAGCAGCCAAGAGAGTACAAGCCTTACGGGAGGCTACACCTTC,TRBV4-1,16,few,-,TRBJ1-2
CSARAGGRTEAFF,TGCAGTGCTAGAGCAGGGGGCCGGACTGAAGCTTTCTTT,TRBV20-1,13,few,TRBD1,TRBJ1-1
CASSLGGSNQPQHF,TGTGCCAGCAGCTTAGGGGGTAGCAATCAGCCCCAGCATTTT,TRBV5-1,14,many,-,TRBJ1-5
CSAITARQTNTEAFF,TGCAGTGCCATAACTGCGAGGCAGACCAACACTGAAGCTTTCTTT,TRBV20-1,15,-,-,TRBJ1-1
CASWGRDRGPNTEAFF,TGTGCCAGCTGGGGCCGGGACAGGGGACCGAACACTGAAGCTTTCTTT,TRBV10-3,16,-,TRBD1,TRBJ1-1
CASSQDPKSQGADTQYF,TGTGCCAGCAGCCAAGATCCGAAGTCCCAGGGGGCAGATACGCAGTATTTT,TRBV4-2,17,-,TRBD1,TRBJ2-3
CASSGRGALTSGNTIYF,TGTGCCAGCAGCGGGCGAGGGGCCCTAACCTCTGGAAACACCATATATTTT,TRBV9,17,few,-,TRBJ1-3
CASSLRPGANEKLFF,TGTGCCAGCAGCTTACGGCCAGGGGCTAATGAAAAACTGTTTTTT,TRBV7-8,15,-,-,TRBJ1-4